This T cell receptor beta chain was captured by sequencing in a study of blood T cell repertoires in COVID-19. As for the study in general: Sites in the United States, Italy and Spain provided acute and convalescent COVID-19 samples. Nucleic acid was either cDNA or gDNA, and it came from T cells, B-cell-depleted T cells, or PBMCs.

As processed by the authors: Amplified reference gene primers provided the basis for estimating nucleated cell counts. This table comes from immunoSEQ multiplex PCR, and its TCRdb copy is limited to in-frame clones, with some not included. From that table come the V and J calls and clone size; the DNA was used to work out D and trimming. The sample carries around 200,000 clones, approximately 78% recorded once. CDR3 length: 16 amino acids. The germline CDR1 and CDR2 sequences are SGDLS and YYNGEE. The V segment lost 0 bases and the J segment 1 base; nucleotides outside the gene matches: 7. This TCR was sampled from a woman of 80 years or more with acute or convalescent COVID-19. The specimen sequenced was peripheral blood. J is TRBJ2-7 and V is TRBV9; 7 positions agree with TRBD1. The chain's CDR3 is CASSVGGDSASYEQYF. CDR3 bases: TGTGCCAGCAGCGTAGGAGGGGACAGCGCTTCCTACGAGCAGTACTTC.